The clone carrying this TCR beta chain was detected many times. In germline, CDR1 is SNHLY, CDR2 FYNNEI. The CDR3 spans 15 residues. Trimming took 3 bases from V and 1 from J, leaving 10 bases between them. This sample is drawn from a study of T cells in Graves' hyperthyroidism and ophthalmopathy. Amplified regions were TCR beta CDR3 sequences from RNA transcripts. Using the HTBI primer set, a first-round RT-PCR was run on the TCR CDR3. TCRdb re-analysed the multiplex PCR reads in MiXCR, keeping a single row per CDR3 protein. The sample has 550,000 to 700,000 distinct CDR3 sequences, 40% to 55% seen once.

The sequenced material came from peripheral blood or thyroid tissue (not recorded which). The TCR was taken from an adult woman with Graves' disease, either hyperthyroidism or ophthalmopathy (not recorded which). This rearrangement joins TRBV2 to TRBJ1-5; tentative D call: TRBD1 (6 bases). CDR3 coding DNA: TGTGCCAGCAGTGAGTGGCAGGGGAGCAATCAGCCCCAGCATTTT. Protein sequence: CASSEWQGSNQPQHF.